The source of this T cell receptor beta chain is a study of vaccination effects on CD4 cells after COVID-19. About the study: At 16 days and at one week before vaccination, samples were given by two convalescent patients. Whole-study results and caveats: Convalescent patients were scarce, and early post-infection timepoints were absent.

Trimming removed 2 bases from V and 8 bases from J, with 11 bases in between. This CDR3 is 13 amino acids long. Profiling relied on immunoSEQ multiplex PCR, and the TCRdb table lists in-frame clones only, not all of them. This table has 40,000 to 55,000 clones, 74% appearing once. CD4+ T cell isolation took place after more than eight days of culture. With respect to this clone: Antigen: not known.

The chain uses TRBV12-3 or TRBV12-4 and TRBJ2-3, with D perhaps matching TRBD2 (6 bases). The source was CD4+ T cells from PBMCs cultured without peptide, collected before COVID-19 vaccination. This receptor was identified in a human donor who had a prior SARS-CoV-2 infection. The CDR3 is CASSLSGAGTQYF. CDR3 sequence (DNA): TGTGCCAGCAGTTTATCAGGAGCGGGTACGCAGTATTTT.